This is a list of T cell receptor beta chains from one sample in a study of beta chain features in type 1 diabetes. The repertoire was sequenced with immunoSEQ multiplex PCR; TCRdb's copy has only in-frame clones and lacks some. The profile shows approximately 380,000 clones, roughly 16% of them singletons. Sequencing was carried out using naive CD4+ T cells from blood. The receptor set was obtained from a woman aged 18-29 years in good health. The CDR3 runs from the conserved cysteine through the conserved F or W. Each record gives: V gene, D gene, clone size, J gene, CDR3 DNA, CDR3 protein. The D gene is left open where the match is weak. The size field is filled for only some rows; it gives once, few, many or a size class.

V: TRBV6-1
D: -
size: -
J: TRBJ1-5
DNA: TGTGCCAGCAGCAGGGGCCATCGGAGTCAGCCCCAGCATTTT
CDR3: CASSRGHRSQPQHF

V: TRBV21-1
D: -
size: -
J: TRBJ2-6
DNA: TGTGCCAGCAACGGCGACGGGGGGTCGGGGGCCAACGTCCTGACTTTC
CDR3: CASNGDGGSGANVLTF

V: TRBV7-3
D: -
size: once
J: TRBJ1-1
DNA: TGTGCCAGCAGCTTAAGTGGCGGGGAAGCTTTCTTT
CDR3: CASSLSGGEAFF

V: TRBV5-1
D: TRBD2
size: few
J: TRBJ2-1
DNA: TGCGCCAGCAGCTCCCTCCTGACTAGCGGGAGTGGAAATGAGCAGTTCTTC
CDR3: CASSSLLTSGSGNEQFF

V: TRBV6-6
D: -
size: few
J: TRBJ2-7
DNA: TGTGCCAGCAGTTACTCGGGTAGCGCTTACTCCTACGAGCAGTACTTC
CDR3: CASSYSGSAYSYEQYF

V: TRBV2
D: TRBD1
size: few
J: TRBJ2-5
DNA: TGTGCCGGGCGACAGGGGGCTGAGACCCAGTACTTC
CDR3: CAGRQGAETQYF

V: TRBV7-8
D: TRBD2
size: few
J: TRBJ2-1
DNA: TGTGCCAGCAGCGGAGCCGCCGGGAGGCGGGCAGAAGAGCAGTTCTTC
CDR3: CASSGAAGRRAEEQFF

V: TRBV27
D: -
size: -
J: TRBJ2-5
DNA: TGTGCCAGCAGTTTGCGGACTGGGCAAGAGACCCAGTACTTC
CDR3: CASSLRTGQETQYF

V: TRBV10-3
D: -
size: few
J: TRBJ2-6
DNA: TGTGCCACCCTTACAGAACCTGGGGCCAACGTCCTGACTTTC
CDR3: CATLTEPGANVLTF

V: TRBV7-8
D: TRBD2
size: few
J: TRBJ2-1
DNA: TGTGCCAGCAGCTCAGGGACGACTAGCGGAGATAATGAGCAGTTCTTC
CDR3: CASSSGTTSGDNEQFF

V: TRBV7-2
D: TRBD1
size: -
J: TRBJ2-4
DNA: TGTGCCAGCAGCCTCTCCGGGACAGGGTCCAACATTCAGTACTTC
CDR3: CASSLSGTGSNIQYF

V: TRBV19
D: TRBD1
size: -
J: TRBJ2-7
DNA: TGTGCCAGTAGTCACCCTCGGGACAGGGGATCCTACGAGCAGTACTTC
CDR3: CASSHPRDRGSYEQYF

V: TRBV29-1
D: -
size: -
J: TRBJ2-3
DNA: TGCAGCGTAGAAGTACCGGGACTTAGGGATACGCAGTATTTT
CDR3: CSVEVPGLRDTQYF

V: TRBV7-2
D: -
size: -
J: TRBJ2-4
DNA: TGTGCCAGCAGCCGACAACGATTAGCCAAAAACATTCAGTACTTC
CDR3: CASSRQRLAKNIQYF

V: TRBV2
D: -
size: -
J: TRBJ1-5
DNA: TGTGCCAGCAGTGAAGCGCTTCGGGGCAATCAGCCCCAGCATTTT
CDR3: CASSEALRGNQPQHF

V: TRBV29-1
D: TRBD1
size: few
J: TRBJ1-5
DNA: TGCAGCGTTTCCGGGACAGAGAGAAATCAGCCCCAGCATTTT
CDR3: CSVSGTERNQPQHF

V: TRBV5-1
D: -
size: few
J: TRBJ2-3
DNA: TGCGCCAGCAAGGAGGATGCAGATACGCAGTATTTT
CDR3: CASKEDADTQYF

V: TRBV4-1
D: TRBD2
size: -
J: TRBJ2-7
DNA: TGCGCCAGCAGCCTCCCGGGGGGTTCCTACGAGCAGTACTTC
CDR3: CASSLPGGSYEQYF

V: TRBV4-2
D: -
size: few
J: TRBJ1-2
DNA: TGTGCCAGCAGCCAAGTCTGGGGGGAACAAGGACCTAACTATGGCTACACCTTC
CDR3: CASSQVWGEQGPNYGYTF

V: TRBV2
D: TRBD2
size: few
J: TRBJ2-5
DNA: TGTGCCAGCAGCGGACTAGCGTCCGAGACCCAGTACTTC
CDR3: CASSGLASETQYF

V: TRBV2
D: TRBD1
size: -
J: TRBJ2-1
DNA: TGTGCCAGCAGCCCGACAGGGAGTAATGAGCAGTTCTTC
CDR3: CASSPTGSNEQFF

V: TRBV6-5
D: -
size: -
J: TRBJ2-3
DNA: TGTGCCAGCAGTTCCTCATACACAGATACGCAGTATTTT
CDR3: CASSSSYTDTQYF

V: TRBV30
D: TRBD2
size: -
J: TRBJ2-7
DNA: TGTGCCTGGACCCTCGAAGGACTAGGGTCCTACGAGCAGTACTTC
CDR3: CAWTLEGLGSYEQYF

V: TRBV7-2
D: -
size: -
J: TRBJ2-7
DNA: TGTGCCAGCAGCTTGGCGGGAATCTACGAGCAGTACTTC
CDR3: CASSLAGIYEQYF

V: TRBV29-1
D: -
size: -
J: TRBJ2-4
DNA: TGCAGCGGTAGAGCGGAGTCTAAAAACATTCAGTACTTC
CDR3: CSGRAESKNIQYF

V: TRBV18
D: -
size: -
J: TRBJ1-1
DNA: TGTGCCAGCTCACCGTTCGACAGCTTAAACACTGAAGCTTTCTTT
CDR3: CASSPFDSLNTEAFF

V: TRBV29-1
D: TRBD2
size: few
J: TRBJ2-1
DNA: TGCAGCGTTCAGATTACTAGCGGGAGGATATACAATGAGCAGTTCTTC
CDR3: CSVQITSGRIYNEQFF

V: TRBV5-1
D: TRBD1
size: -
J: TRBJ2-7
DNA: TGCGCCAGCAGGACAGGGGGCAGCGAGCAGTACTTC
CDR3: CASRTGGSEQYF

V: TRBV4-3
D: TRBD2
size: few
J: TRBJ2-1
DNA: TGCGCCAGCAGCCAGGTCGAGCGGGAGGGCCTTTTCTTC
CDR3: CASSQVEREGLFF

V: TRBV7-2
D: TRBD1
size: -
J: TRBJ2-7
DNA: TGTGCCAGCAGCGGACGGGACAGGGAAAGCTCCTACGAGCAGTACTTC
CDR3: CASSGRDRESSYEQYF

V: TRBV30
D: -
size: -
J: TRBJ2-1
DNA: TGTGCCTGGAGGCGACTAGACCTCCCCGCTGAGCAGTTCTTC
CDR3: CAWRRLDLPAEQFF

V: TRBV6-1
D: TRBD1
size: few
J: TRBJ1-1
DNA: TGTGCCAGCAGTCCAACAGGGGTCTTGAACACTGAAGCTTTCTTT
CDR3: CASSPTGVLNTEAFF

V: TRBV18
D: -
size: -
J: TRBJ2-3
DNA: TGTGCCAGCTCGCCCTACACAGATACGCAGTATTTT
CDR3: CASSPYTDTQYF

V: TRBV28
D: -
size: -
J: TRBJ1-2
DNA: TGTGCCAGCAGTTTATTGTCGCGGACAGATGGCTACACCTTC
CDR3: CASSLLSRTDGYTF

V: TRBV11-2
D: TRBD2
size: few
J: TRBJ2-1
DNA: TGTGCCAGCACCGCACCGGGACTAGTAGGCAATGAGCAGTTCTTC
CDR3: CASTAPGLVGNEQFF

V: TRBV2
D: -
size: -
J: TRBJ2-1
DNA: TGTGCCAGCAGTGTTACCTACAATGAGCAGTTCTTC
CDR3: CASSVTYNEQFF

V: TRBV6-1
D: -
size: few
J: TRBJ2-2
DNA: TGTGCCAGCAGTCACCAGGTTGGGACCGGGGAGCTGTTTTTT
CDR3: CASSHQVGTGELFF

V: TRBV4-3
D: TRBD2
size: -
J: TRBJ2-3
DNA: TGCGCCAGCAGCCAATTTGGACTAGCGGGAGTGGCAGATACGCAGTATTTT
CDR3: CASSQFGLAGVADTQYF

V: TRBV2
D: TRBD1
size: -
J: TRBJ1-2
DNA: TGTGCCAGCAGACCCGGGACAGTGGATTACTATGGCTACACCTTC
CDR3: CASRPGTVDYYGYTF

V: TRBV5-1
D: TRBD2
size: few
J: TRBJ2-5
DNA: TGCGCCAGCAGCCTACGGACTAGCGGGACGAATAGGGAGACCCAGTACTTC
CDR3: CASSLRTSGTNRETQYF